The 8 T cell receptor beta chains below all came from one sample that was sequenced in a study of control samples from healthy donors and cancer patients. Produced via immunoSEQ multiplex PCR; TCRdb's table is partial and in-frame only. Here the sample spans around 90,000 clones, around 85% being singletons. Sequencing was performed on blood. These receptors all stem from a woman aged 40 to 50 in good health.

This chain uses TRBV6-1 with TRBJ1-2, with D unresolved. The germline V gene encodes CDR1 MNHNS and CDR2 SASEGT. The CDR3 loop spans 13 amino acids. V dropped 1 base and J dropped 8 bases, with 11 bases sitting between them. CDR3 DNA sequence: TGTGCCAGCAGTGAAGAGGTTGCGGGGGGCTACACCTTC. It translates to CASSEEVAGGYTF.

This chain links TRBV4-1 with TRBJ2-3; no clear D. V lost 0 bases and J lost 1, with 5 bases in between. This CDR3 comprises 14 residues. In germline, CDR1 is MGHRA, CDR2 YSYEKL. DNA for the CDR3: TGCGCCAGCAGCCAAGAAACCGGCACAGATACGCAGTATTTT. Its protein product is CASSQETGTDTQYF.

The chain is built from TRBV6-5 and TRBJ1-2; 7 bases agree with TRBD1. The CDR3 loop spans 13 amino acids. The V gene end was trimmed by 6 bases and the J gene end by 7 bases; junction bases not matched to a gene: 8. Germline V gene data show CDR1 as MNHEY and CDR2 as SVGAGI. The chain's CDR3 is CASSKQGWSGYTF. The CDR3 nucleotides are TGTGCCAGCAGCAAACAGGGGTGGAGTGGCTACACCTTC.

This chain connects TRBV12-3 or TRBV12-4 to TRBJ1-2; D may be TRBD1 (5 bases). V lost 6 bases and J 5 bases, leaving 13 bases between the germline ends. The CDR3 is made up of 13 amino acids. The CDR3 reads CASRTVPGYGYTF. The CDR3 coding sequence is TGTGCCAGCAGGACAGTCCCTGGATATGGCTACACCTTC.

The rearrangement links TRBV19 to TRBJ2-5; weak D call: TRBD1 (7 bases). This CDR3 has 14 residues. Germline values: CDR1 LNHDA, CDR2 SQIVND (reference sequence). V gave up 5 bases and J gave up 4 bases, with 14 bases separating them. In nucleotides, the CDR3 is TGTGCCAGTAGTCCCGACCAGGGGGGAGAGACCCAGTACTTC. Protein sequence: CASSPDQGGETQYF.

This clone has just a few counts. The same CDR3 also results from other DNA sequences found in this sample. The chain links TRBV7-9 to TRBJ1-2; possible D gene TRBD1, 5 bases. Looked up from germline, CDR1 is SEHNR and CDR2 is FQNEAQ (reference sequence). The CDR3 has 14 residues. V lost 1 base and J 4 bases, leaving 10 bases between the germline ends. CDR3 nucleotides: TGTGCCAGCAGCTTAGTTCAGGGCACCTATGGCTACACCTTC. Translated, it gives CASSLVQGTYGYTF.

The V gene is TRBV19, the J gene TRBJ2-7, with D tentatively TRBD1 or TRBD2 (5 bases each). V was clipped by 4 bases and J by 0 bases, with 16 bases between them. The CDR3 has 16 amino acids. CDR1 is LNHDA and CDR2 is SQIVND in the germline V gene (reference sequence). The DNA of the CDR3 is TGTGCCAGTAGTAACGGGGACGTTACGGGCTCCTACGAGCAGTACTTC. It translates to CASSNGDVTGSYEQYF.

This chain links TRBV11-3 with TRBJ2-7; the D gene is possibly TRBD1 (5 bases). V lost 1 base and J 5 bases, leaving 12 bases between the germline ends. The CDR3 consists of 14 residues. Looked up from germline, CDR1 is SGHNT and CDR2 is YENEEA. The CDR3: CASSLATGSHEQYF. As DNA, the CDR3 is TGTGCCAGCAGCTTAGCTACAGGTTCCCACGAGCAGTACTTC.